This T cell receptor (beta chain) was sequenced during a study of blood T cell repertoires in COVID-19. Germline V gene lookup returns CDR1 SGHVS and CDR2 FQNEAQ. The CDR3 is 14 residues long. V lost 4 bases, J lost 2 bases, and 12 bases lay in between. In its sample, this clone was seen once. Some clones are missing from TCRdb's copy, which holds only in-frame ones; the method was immunoSEQ multiplex PCR. This sample carries roughly 120,000 clones, about two thirds of them seen once, and the ten largest clones take roughly 0.86%. The rearrangement links TRBV7-8 to TRBJ2-7; D might be TRBD2 (5 bases). Input material: peripheral blood. The receptor comes from a human donor with acute or convalescent COVID-19. The donor label of this sample is uncertain. The CDR3 DNA sequence: TGTGCCAGCAGCTCCATGCGGGCCGCCTACGAGCAGTACTTC. It translates to CASSSMRAAYEQYF.